This T cell receptor (beta chain) stems from a study of blood T cell repertoires in COVID-19. Libraries were prepared by immunoSEQ multiplex PCR; TCRdb keeps only in-frame clonotypes and omits some of them. The table lists 130,000 or so clones, about 80% of them singletons, with more than 2% in the top ten. All enrollees were roughly 18 to 90 years old and from 20 to 25 US areas. V shed 5 bases and J 2 bases; nucleotides not matched to a gene: 5. The germline gives CDR1 SGHTA, CDR2 FQGTGA. This CDR3 is 15 amino acids long. This chain joins TRBV7-3 and TRBJ2-7; 11 bases agree with TRBD1. The TCR originated in a man aged 40-55 years with acute COVID-19. Input material: PBMCs or T cells enriched from blood (not recorded which). DNA of the CDR3: TGTGCCAGCAGCCCCCAGGGACAGGGGGCCTACGAGCAGTACTTC. Amino acids: CASSPQGQGAYEQYF.